Below, 29 T cell receptor beta chains from the same sample are listed, as sequenced in a study of blood T cell repertoires in COVID-19. TCRdb keeps only in-frame clones here, not all; method: immunoSEQ multiplex PCR. The table records fewer than 250,000 clones, 80% to 90% of them present only once. The sample taken for sequencing was PBMCs or T cells enriched from blood (not recorded which). The receptor source for this set is a man in his thirties or forties in a cohort exposed to, infected with or recovered from COVID-19 (not recorded which).

The J gene is TRBJ2-1, the V gene TRBV20-1; the D is unclear. CDR1 and CDR2 (germline): DFQATT, SNEGSKA (reference sequence). V was cut by 5 bases and J by 13 bases, with 12 bases left in between. CDR3 length: 10 amino acids. CDR3 sequence: CSAPPRPQFF. CDR3 bases: TGCAGTGCTCCTCCCAGGCCCCAGTTCTTC.

The chain has TRBV6-5 and TRBJ1-1; D perhaps matches TRBD1 (6 bases). V lost 6 bases and J 4 bases, leaving 15 bases between the germline ends. Germline values: CDR1 MNHEY, CDR2 SVGAGI. This CDR3 region has 14 residues. Here the CDR3 DNA reads TGTGCCAGCAGAACAGGGCTGAGGGGCACTGAAGCTTTCTTT. As protein: CASRTGLRGTEAFF.

The J gene is TRBJ2-2, the V gene TRBV28; 10 bases fit TRBD2. This CDR3 contains 17 residues. The V gene's germline CDR1 is MDHEN and CDR2 SYDVKM. Trimming cost V 5 bases and J 6 bases; bases outside gene matches: 12. The CDR3 region has the DNA TGTGCCAGCAGTCCAAAGGTGACTAGCGGGTATGCCGGGGAGCTGTTTTTT. This encodes CASSPKVTSGYAGELFF.

The chain recombines TRBV18 with TRBJ1-6; tentatively, D is TRBD1 (6 bases). V was pared by 3 bases and J by 8 bases, with 20 bases between. The CDR3 is 17 residues long. Germline CDR1 KGHSH, CDR2 LQKENI. CDR3 region: CASSPPGRTATYSPLHF. The CDR3 region has the DNA TGTGCCAGCTCACCCCCGGGGCGGACAGCTACCTATTCACCCCTCCACTTT.

The chain employs TRBV28 and TRBJ2-1; TRBD1 might be the D (6 bases). V lost 6 bases, J lost 6 bases, and 12 bases lay in between. CDR1 and CDR2 from the germline V gene are MDHEN and SYDVKM. This CDR3 is built from 13 residues. The CDR3 loop reads CASRGTPSNEQFF. The DNA for the CDR3 is TGTGCCAGCAGAGGGACACCGAGCAATGAGCAGTTCTTC.

The CDR3 is CASSLELRAGFNNEQFF. The CDR3 DNA follows: TGCGCCAGCAGCTTGGAGCTTAGAGCGGGCTTCAACAATGAGCAGTTCTTC. The chain uses TRBV5-1 and TRBJ2-1, with TRBD2 as a possible D gene (6 bases). The germline gives CDR1 SGHRS, CDR2 YFSETQ. The CDR3 is 17 amino acids. Trimming removed 0 bases from V and 5 bases from J, with 18 bases in between.

The V and J genes are TRBV4-3 and TRBJ2-1; 14 bases agree with TRBD2. The V gene's germline CDR1 is LGHNA and CDR2 YSLEER. The CDR3 length is 17 residues. Trimming took 1 base from V and 7 from J; bases not matched to a gene: 6. CDR3 nucleotide sequence: TGCGCCAGCAGCCAAGGACTAGCGGGAGGGCCTAGTAATGAGCAGTTCTTC. This codes for CASSQGLAGGPSNEQFF.

The rearrangement joins TRBV15 to TRBJ1-1; D gene uncertain. This CDR3 has 13 amino acids. V shed 1 base and J shed 6 bases, with 9 bases lying between them. CDR1 LNHNV and CDR2 YYDKDF come from the germline V gene (reference sequence). The CDR3 nucleotides read TGTGCCACCAGCAGAGGAGCTACTCCTGAAGCTTTCTTT. It encodes CATSRGATPEAFF.

The chain carries TRBV27 and TRBJ1-6, with 7 nucleotides matching TRBD1. This CDR3 comprises 15 residues. Germline V CDR1 and CDR2: MNHEY, SMNVEV (reference sequence). V lost 0 bases and J lost 9; bases outside the gene matches: 5. The CDR3 DNA is TGTGCCAGCAGTTTATCGTCAGGGGGTGGTTCACCCCTCCACTTT. Translation gives CASSLSSGGGSPLHF.

The CDR3: CSAVNTEAFF. The CDR3 region has the DNA TGCAGCGCCGTTAACACTGAAGCTTTCTTT. The chain uses TRBV29-1 and TRBJ1-1, with unresolved D. Germline CDR1 reads SQVTM; CDR2 reads ANQGSEA. This CDR3 comprises 10 residues. V was clipped by 7 bases and J by 2 bases, with 5 bases between them.

This rearrangement joins TRBV27 to TRBJ1-5; maybe TRBD1 (6 bases). CDR1 is MNHEY, CDR2 SMNVEV, per germline (reference sequence). V shed 3 bases and J shed 6 bases, with 12 bases lying between them. The CDR3 totals 14 residues. The CDR3 loop reads CASSFSGEGQPQHF. The DNA for the CDR3 is TGTGCCAGCAGTTTTTCAGGGGAAGGTCAGCCCCAGCATTTT.

The rearrangement links TRBV6-5 to TRBJ1-5; the D gene is possibly TRBD1 (6 bases). Germline CDR1 reads MNHEY; CDR2 reads SVGAGI. The V gene lost 8 bases and the J gene lost 3 bases, with 14 bases spanning the gap. The CDR3 length is 14 residues. As DNA, the CDR3 is TGTGCCAGCGTTTCTCGACAGGTCAATCAGCCCCAGCATTTT. Protein sequence: CASVSRQVNQPQHF.

This chain links TRBV6-5 with TRBJ2-7, with D possibly being TRBD2 (6 bases). This CDR3 region has 14 residues. Trimming shortened V by 8 bases and J by 1 base, and 15 bases separated the two germline ends. The germline CDR1 and CDR2 sequences are MNHEY and SVGAGI. The CDR3 loop reads CASYGGWESYEQYF. DNA for the CDR3: TGTGCCAGCTATGGGGGGTGGGAGTCCTACGAGCAGTACTTC.

This clone has a single count. The chain is built from TRBV28 and TRBJ1-1; the D is unclear. Germline V gene sequence: CDR1 MDHEN, CDR2 SYDVKM. The germline V and J ends were trimmed by 3 bases and 2 bases, with 13 bases remaining between them. The CDR3 extends over 15 amino acids. CDR3 loop: CASSLVPRRNTEAFF. CDR3 nucleotides: TGTGCCAGCAGTTTGGTCCCGAGGCGTAACACTGAAGCTTTCTTT.

In this sample, this clone turned up once. The rearrangement links TRBV28 to TRBJ2-1, with a tentative D call TRBD2 (6 bases). Trimming removed 5 bases at V and 3 bases at J, with 20 bases between. Per germline, CDR1 MDHEN and CDR2 SYDVKM. This CDR3 spans 17 amino acids. CDR3 coding DNA: TGTGCCAGCAGTCCGCTGGGGGGAGTACGGATCTACAATGAGCAGTTCTTC. Translated, it gives CASSPLGGVRIYNEQFF.

V is TRBV19 and J is TRBJ2-1; 8 nucleotides line up with TRBD2. Germline V gene sequence: CDR1 LNHDA, CDR2 SQIVND (reference sequence). V was clipped by 10 bases and J by 5 bases; unmatched bases: 7. This CDR3 spans 13 amino acids. This CDR3 reads CATRPRGDNEQFF. The CDR3 region has the DNA TGTGCCACGCGACCGCGGGGGGACAATGAGCAGTTCTTC.

The CDR3 here is CASSLRGVREKLFF. CDR3 nucleotide sequence: TGTGCCAGCAGCCTCCGGGGGGTGCGCGAAAAACTGTTTTTT. The chain has TRBV28 and TRBJ1-4; tentative D call: TRBD1 (5 bases). Trimming took 6 bases from V and 8 from J, leaving 16 bases between them. The V gene's germline CDR1 is MDHEN and CDR2 SYDVKM. CDR3 size: 14 residues.

The rearrangement joins TRBV7-9 to TRBJ1-1; 8 bases are a match to TRBD1. Trimming removed 6 bases from V and 4 bases from J; junction bases left unmatched: 7. Germline lookup yields CDR1 SEHNR and CDR2 FQNEAQ (reference sequence). CDR3 size: 14 residues. CDR3 amino acids: CASRRTGSATEAFF. CDR3 bases: TGTGCCAGCAGGCGGACAGGGAGCGCCACTGAAGCTTTCTTT.

This sequence joins TRBV21-1 and TRBJ2-7; the D call TRBD2 from the table was never checked on the DNA. TRBV21-1 is deemed a pseudogene. This CDR3 contains 16 residues. The CDR3 loop reads CASSKSLAGVLYEQYF. Here the CDR3 DNA reads TGTGCCAGCAGCAAATCACTAGCGGGAGTACTATACGAGCAGTACTTC.

This CDR3 is CASSQAAPGYTDTQYF. CDR3 coding DNA: TGTGCCAGCAGCCAAGCCGCGCCGGGGTACACAGATACGCAGTATTTT. The chain is built from TRBV3-1 (or the pseudogene TRBV3-2) and TRBJ2-3, with D maybe TRBD2 (5 bases). The V gene's germline CDR1 is LGHDT and CDR2 YNNKEL (reference sequence). This CDR3 contains 16 residues. The V and J ends lost 1 base and 2 bases respectively, with 13 bases between them.

Concerning this clone itself: The same CDR3 can be traced to other DNA sequences in this sample. The genes are TRBV5-1 and TRBJ1-3; TRBD1 is a possible D gene (6 bases). Germline-derived CDR1 and CDR2 are SGHRS and YFSETQ. The CDR3 loop spans 16 amino acids. V lost 0 bases, J lost 0 bases, and 10 bases lay in between. CDR3 sequence reads: CASSLATGSSGNTIYF. CDR3 bases: TGCGCCAGCAGCTTGGCGACAGGCTCCTCTGGAAACACCATATATTTT. The full variable domain, with the rest looked up from reference TRBV5-1 and TRBJ1-3, is KAGVTQTPRYLIKTRGQQVTLSCSPISGHRSVSWYQQTPGQGLQFLFEYFSETQRNKGNFPGRFSGRQFSNSRSEMNVSTLELGDSALYLCASSLATGSSGNTIYFGEGSWLTVV.

The table lists this clone with many counts. The genes are TRBV7-3 and TRBJ2-1; TRBD2 matches 7 bases. The germline V gene has CDR1 SGHTA and CDR2 FQGTGA. The CDR3 runs to 12 residues. With V trimmed by 5 bases and J by 7 bases, 2 bases remained unmatched. The CDR3 protein is CASSPGGNEQFF. The CDR3 DNA sequence: TGTGCCAGCAGCCCGGGGGGAAATGAGCAGTTCTTC.

The J gene is TRBJ1-3, the V gene TRBV18; TRBD1 is a possible D gene (5 bases). The V gene lost 10 bases and the J gene lost 0 bases, with 13 bases spanning the gap. CDR3 length: 14 residues. CDR1 is KGHSH and CDR2 is LQKENI in the germline V gene. CDR3 region: CATKGTNSGNTIYF. The CDR3 DNA reads TGTGCCACCAAGGGGACTAACTCTGGAAACACCATATATTTT.

The gene calls are TRBV4-2 and TRBJ1-1; maybe TRBD1 (5 bases). CDR3 length: 17 residues. Trimming took off 2 bases at V and 2 bases at J, with 18 bases between the two ends. From germline, CDR1 is LGHNA and CDR2 YNFKEQ. The CDR3 DNA reads TGTGCCAGCAGCCAACAATCTATGGGGACTGGTAACACTGAAGCTTTCTTT. Translation gives CASSQQSMGTGNTEAFF.

The V and J genes are TRBV24-1 and TRBJ2-3, with D perhaps matching TRBD2 (6 bases). Germline V gene lookup returns CDR1 KGHDR and CDR2 SFDVKD. V was clipped by 4 bases and J by 4 bases, with 17 bases between them. The CDR3 has 16 residues. The CDR3: CATSEGGGGPADTQYF. In DNA, the CDR3 is TGTGCCACCAGTGAGGGGGGAGGAGGGCCCGCAGATACGCAGTATTTT.

The chain links TRBV5-1 to TRBJ2-1, with 7 positions matching TRBD2. Trimming cost V 0 bases and J 4 bases; bases outside gene matches: 7. The germline V gene encodes CDR1 SGHRS and CDR2 YFSETQ. The CDR3 extends over 16 amino acids. The CDR3 region is CASSLGGASGYNEQFF. In DNA, the CDR3 is TGCGCCAGCAGCTTGGGCGGGGCTAGCGGATACAATGAGCAGTTCTTC.

The rearrangement joins TRBV2 to TRBJ2-7; TRBD1 matches 10 bases. The CDR3 runs 16 residues. CDR1 SNHLY and CDR2 FYNNEI come from the germline V gene. V was pared by 6 bases and J by 6 bases, with 14 bases of the junction left unmatched. CDR3 nucleotide sequence: TGTGCCAGCAGCTATCTTTCGGGACAGGGGACCCGCGAGCAGTACTTC. Translation: CASSYLSGQGTREQYF.

The J gene is TRBJ2-1, the V gene TRBV5-1, with 9 bases identical to TRBD1. The CDR3 contains 18 residues. CDR1 is SGHRS, CDR2 YFSETQ, per germline. J lost 5 bases, V lost 1 base, and 13 bases had no gene match. The CDR3 is CASSLWGQGSSRDNEQFF. DNA of the CDR3: TGCGCCAGCAGCTTGTGGGGACAGGGAAGCTCAAGGGACAATGAGCAGTTCTTC.

This rearrangement joins TRBV27 to TRBJ2-7, with 10 bases identical to TRBD2. Looked up from germline, CDR1 is MNHEY and CDR2 is SMNVEV (reference sequence). Losses at the gene ends were 4 bases for V and 0 bases for J; bases not matched to a gene: 15. CDR3 length equals 19 residues. CDR3 loop: CASSWKGAIAGGSSYEQYF. The CDR3 DNA sequence: TGTGCCAGCAGTTGGAAGGGGGCCATAGCGGGAGGAAGCTCCTACGAGCAGTACTTC.